The 21 T cell receptor beta chains below were found in one sample sequenced in a study of blood T cell repertoires in COVID-19. Sequencing used immunoSEQ multiplex PCR; TCRdb keeps in-frame clones, though not all of them. Altogether 150,000 to 200,000 clones are present, 80% being singletons, with the ten largest covering less than 6%. Source material: PBMCs or T cells enriched from blood (not recorded which). Receptor source: a man in his forties or fifties who had recovered from COVID-19.

This chain links TRBV10-3 with TRBJ1-6, with D perhaps TRBD1 (6 bases). CDR3 length: 13 residues. The V end was cut by 6 bases, the J end by 4 bases, with 7 bases between. Looked up from germline, CDR1 is ENHRY and CDR2 is SYGVKD. This chain's CDR3 is CAIRGQYNSPLHF. The CDR3 DNA reads TGTGCCATCAGAGGACAGTATAATTCACCCCTCCACTTT.

The chain links TRBV5-5 to TRBJ1-1, with 9 bases that match TRBD1. Germline V gene data show CDR1 as SGHKS and CDR2 as YYEKEE (reference sequence). The V gene end was trimmed by 0 bases and the J gene end by 0 bases; junction bases not matched to a gene: 6. The CDR3 contains 17 residues. The CDR3 DNA reads as TGTGCCAGCAGCTTGGACAGGGGGCAGCCCATGAACACTGAAGCTTTCTTT. It specifies CASSLDRGQPMNTEAFF.

This chain links TRBV5-1 with TRBJ1-2; D unclear. The V and J ends lost 3 bases and 5 bases respectively, with 11 bases between them. Germline values: CDR1 SGHRS, CDR2 YFSETQ. This CDR3 has 13 amino acids. CDR3 sequence (DNA): TGCGCCAGCAGCTCTACCTACCCGTATGGCTACACCTTC. It translates to CASSSTYPYGYTF. The whole variable domain, remainder taken from reference TRBV5-1 and TRBJ1-2, is KAGVTQTPRYLIKTRGQQVTLSCSPISGHRSVSWYQQTPGQGLQFLFEYFSETQRNKGNFPGRFSGRQFSNSRSEMNVSTLELGDSALYLCASSSTYPYGYTFGSGTRLTVV.

V is TRBV5-5 and J is TRBJ1-4; TRBD1 matches 10 bases. The CDR3 totals 13 residues. CDR1 is SGHKS and CDR2 is YYEKEE in the germline V gene (reference sequence). The V and J ends lost 5 bases and 7 bases, in that order; junction bases with no gene match: 2. Written as DNA, the CDR3 is TGTGCCAGCAGTGGACAGGGGGGTGAAAAACTGTTTTTT. Its protein is CASSGQGGEKLFF. The full variable domain, rest sourced from reference TRBV5-5 and TRBJ1-4, is DAGVTQSPTHLIKTRGQQVTLRCSPISGHKSVSWYQQVLGQGPQFIFQYYEKEERGRGNFPDRFSARQFPNYSSELNVNALLLGDSALYLCASSGQGGEKLFFGSGTQLSVL.

This clone was recorded only once. The genes are TRBV7-8 and TRBJ2-5; TRBD2 might be the D (5 bases). Germline V gene data show CDR1 as SGHVS and CDR2 as FQNEAQ. Trimming shortened V by 4 bases and J by 3 bases, and 21 bases separated the two germline ends. This CDR3 comprises 17 residues. In DNA, the CDR3 is TGTGCCAGCAGCTCCGATAGCTCAGCGGCCGGCGAAGAGACCCAGTACTTC. Translated, it gives CASSSDSSAAGEETQYF.

This chain joins TRBV11-2 and TRBJ2-7; 11 bases map to TRBD2. The CDR3 spans 17 residues. CDR1 and CDR2 from the germline V gene are SGHAT and FQNNGV. V was clipped by 5 bases and J by 1 base; unmatched bases: 10. CDR3 DNA sequence: TGTGCCAGCAGCCCGATCAGAGCTAGCGGGGGGTCCTACGAGCAGTACTTC. Translated: CASSPIRASGGSYEQYF.

This clone was seen a handful of times. The J gene is TRBJ1-2, the V gene TRBV5-6; 10 positions agree with TRBD1. V trimming: 0 bases; J trimming: 7 bases; junction bases outside the gene matches: 12. Germline V CDR1 and CDR2: SGHDT, YYEEEE. There are 17 residues in the CDR3. The CDR3 sequence: CASSLAHRDRGHGGYTF. The DNA of the CDR3 is TGTGCCAGCAGCTTGGCCCACCGGGACAGGGGACATGGTGGCTACACCTTC.

The gene calls are TRBV21-1 and TRBJ2-5; the table assigns TRBD2, which was not confirmed against the DNA. TRBV21-1 is annotated as a pseudogene. This CDR3 is 16 amino acids long. Written as DNA, the CDR3 is TGTGCCAGCAGCAAAGAACCGGGGCCCGGGGGAGAGACCCAGTACTTC. This codes for CASSKEPGPGGETQYF.

The J gene is TRBJ2-1, the V gene TRBV5-5; TRBD2 might be the D (5 bases). Germline CDR1 reads SGHKS; CDR2 reads YYEKEE (reference sequence). The CDR3 totals 11 residues. The V and J ends lost 4 bases and 9 bases respectively, with 8 bases between them. CDR3 sequence: CASSPEGEQFF. The CDR3 DNA follows: TGTGCCAGCAGCCCCGAGGGTGAGCAGTTCTTC.

V gene TRBV27 combines with J gene TRBJ2-6; D is possibly TRBD1 (6 bases). Germline V lookup: CDR1 MNHEY, CDR2 SMNVEV (reference sequence). With 3 bases removed from V and 0 bases from J, the gap between germline ends came to 18 bases. The CDR3 has 19 residues. CDR3 nucleotide sequence: TGTGCCAGCAGTTTGATGTCACCAGGGGTGGGCTCTGGGGCCAACGTCCTGACTTTC. It specifies CASSLMSPGVGSGANVLTF.

This clone was counted once. J is TRBJ2-1 and V is TRBV7-9, with TRBD2 as a possible D gene (7 bases). V was clipped by 8 bases and J by 9 bases, with 20 bases between them. Germline V gene data show CDR1 as SEHNR and CDR2 as FQNEAQ (reference sequence). This CDR3 spans 14 amino acids. The CDR3, as DNA: TGTGCCAGCCCCAGCACCTGGGGGGGCACTGAGCAGTTCTTC. This translates into CASPSTWGGTEQFF.

The chain has TRBV6-5 and TRBJ1-3; D is possibly TRBD1 (6 bases). The V end lost 6 bases, the J end lost 0 bases, and 9 bases lay between the germline ends. Germline lookup yields CDR1 MNHEY and CDR2 SVGAGI. This CDR3 contains 14 residues. CDR3 amino acids: CASRDSASGNTIYF. CDR3 bases: TGTGCCAGCAGGGACAGTGCCTCTGGAAACACCATATATTTT.

This sequence joins TRBV3-1 (or the pseudogene TRBV3-2) and TRBJ1-6; the D gene is possibly TRBD1 (5 bases). The CDR3 has 16 residues. Germline values: CDR1 LGHDT, CDR2 YNNKEL (reference sequence). The V end was cut by 7 bases, the J end by 7 bases, with 20 bases between. In DNA form, the CDR3 reads TGTGCCAGCAACGCGGGGGGTGGGGCCGGGAATTCACCCCTCCACTTT. It is translated as CASNAGGGAGNSPLHF.

A single count supports this clone. This chain connects TRBV7-2 to TRBJ2-5; D is possibly TRBD2 (5 bases). There are 15 residues in the CDR3. Trimming pared 5 bases from V and 4 bases from J, leaving 17 bases between. Looked up from germline, CDR1 is SGHTA and CDR2 is FQGNSA. The CDR3 nucleotides are TGTGCCAGCAGCCTGTATGAGGGCCACGGAGAGACCCAGTACTTC. It encodes CASSLYEGHGETQYF.

The chain combines TRBV28 with TRBJ1-5; 8 bases fit TRBD1. The germline gives CDR1 MDHEN, CDR2 SYDVKM. The CDR3 runs to 14 residues. Trimming cost V 5 bases and J 5 bases; bases outside gene matches: 5. The CDR3 here is CASSGDRQDQPQHF. In DNA form, the CDR3 reads TGTGCCAGCAGTGGGGACAGGCAGGATCAGCCCCAGCATTTT. The whole variable domain, filled in from reference TRBV28 and TRBJ1-5, reads DVKVTQSSRYLVKRTGEKVFLECVQDMDHENMFWYRQDPGLGLRLIYFSYDVKMKEKGDIPEGYSVSREKKERFSLILESASTNQTSMYLCASSGDRQDQPQHFGDGTRLSIL.

The chain has TRBV2 and TRBJ2-5; 7 positions match TRBD1. CDR3 length equals 14 residues. The V gene end was trimmed by 4 bases and the J gene end by 2 bases; junction bases not matched to a gene: 4. Germline V gene data show CDR1 as SNHLY and CDR2 as FYNNEI. CDR3 DNA: TGTGCCAGCAGTGGGGACAGAAGTCAAGAGACCCAGTACTTC. Encoded protein: CASSGDRSQETQYF. Full variable domain (outside the CDR3, taken from reference TRBV2 and TRBJ2-5): EPEVTQTPSHQVTQMGQEVILRCVPISNHLYFYWYRQILGQKVEFLVSFYNNEISEKSEIFDDQFSVERPDGSNFTLKIRSTKLEDSAMYFCASSGDRSQETQYFGPGTRLLVL.

The rearrangement links TRBV6-1 to TRBJ1-2; D call uncertain. CDR1 and CDR2 from the germline V gene are MNHNS and SASEGT. Deletions cut 1 base from V and 7 bases from J, with 13 bases between. The CDR3 length is 14 residues. The CDR3 spells CASSEVASPSGYTF. CDR3 DNA sequence: TGTGCCAGCAGTGAAGTTGCCAGTCCCTCTGGCTACACCTTC.

V usage is TRBV5-1 and J usage is TRBJ2-5; possibly TRBD2 for D (6 bases). Per the germline V gene, CDR1 is SGHRS and CDR2 is YFSETQ. The CDR3 runs to 15 residues. Trimming pared 0 bases from V and 5 bases from J, leaving 14 bases between. In DNA, the CDR3 is TGCGCCAGCAGCTTGGAGGCGGGGCGGGTCGAGACCCAGTACTTC. It translates to CASSLEAGRVETQYF.

This chain links TRBV20-1 with TRBJ2-5; 8 nucleotides line up with TRBD2. V shed 3 bases, J shed 0 bases, and the junction held 12 bases outside the gene matches. This CDR3 is built from 17 residues. Germline V gene data show CDR1 as DFQATT and CDR2 as SNEGSKA (reference sequence). DNA of the CDR3: TGCAGTGCTAGTCCGGAAGGAGGCGGGGGGAACCAAGAGACCCAGTACTTC. Translation: CSASPEGGGGNQETQYF.

This clone came up a few times. The V gene is TRBV3-1 (or the pseudogene TRBV3-2), the J gene TRBJ1-1; D unclear. The CDR3 loop spans 16 amino acids. CDR1 LGHDT and CDR2 YNNKEL come from the germline V gene (reference sequence). V lost 1 base to trimming and J lost 4 bases, with 16 bases between them. In nucleotides, the CDR3 is TGTGCCAGCAGCCAAGCTCTAATAGGGAGAGGCACTGAAGCTTTCTTT. Protein product: CASSQALIGRGTEAFF.

The chain recombines TRBV7-6 with TRBJ2-2; 8 nucleotides line up with TRBD2. J lost 5 bases, V lost 1 base, and 6 bases had no gene match. The CDR3 contains 16 residues. Germline values: CDR1 SGHVS, CDR2 FNYEAQ. Written as DNA, the CDR3 is TGTGCCAGCAGCTTAGAGGCGGGGGGCCCAACCGGGGAGCTGTTTTTT. Translation: CASSLEAGGPTGELFF.